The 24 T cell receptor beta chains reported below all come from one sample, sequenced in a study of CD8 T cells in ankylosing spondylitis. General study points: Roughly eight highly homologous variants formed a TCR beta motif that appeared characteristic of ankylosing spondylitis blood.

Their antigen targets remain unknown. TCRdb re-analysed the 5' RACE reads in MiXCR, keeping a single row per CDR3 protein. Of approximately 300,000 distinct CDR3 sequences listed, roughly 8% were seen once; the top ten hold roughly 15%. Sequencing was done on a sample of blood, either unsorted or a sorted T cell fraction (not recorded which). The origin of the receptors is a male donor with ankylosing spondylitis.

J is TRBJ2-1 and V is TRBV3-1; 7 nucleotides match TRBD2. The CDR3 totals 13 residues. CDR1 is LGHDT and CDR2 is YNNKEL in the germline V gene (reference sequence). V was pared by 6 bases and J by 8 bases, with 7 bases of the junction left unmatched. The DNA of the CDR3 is TGTGCCAGCAGATTCGGACTAGGCGATGAGCAGTTCTTC. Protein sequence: CASRFGLGDEQFF.

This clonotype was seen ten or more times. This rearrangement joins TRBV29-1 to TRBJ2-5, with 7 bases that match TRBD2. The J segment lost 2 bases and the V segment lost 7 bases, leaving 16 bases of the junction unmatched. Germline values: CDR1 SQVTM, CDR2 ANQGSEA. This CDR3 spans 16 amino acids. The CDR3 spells CSASRGWSGVQETQYF. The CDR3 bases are TGCAGCGCCTCACGGGGGTGGAGCGGGGTACAAGAGACCCAGTACTTC.

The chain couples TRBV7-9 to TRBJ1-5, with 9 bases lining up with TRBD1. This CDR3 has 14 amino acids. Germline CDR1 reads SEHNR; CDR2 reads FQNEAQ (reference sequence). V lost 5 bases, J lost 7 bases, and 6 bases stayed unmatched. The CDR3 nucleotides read TGTGCCAGCAGCCCCGGGACAGGGTGGCAGCCCCAGCATTTT. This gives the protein CASSPGTGWQPQHF. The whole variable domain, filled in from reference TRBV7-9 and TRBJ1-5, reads DTGVSQNPRHKITKRGQNVTFRCDPISEHNRLYWYRQTLGQGPEFLTYFQNEAQLEKSRLLSDRFSAERPKGSFSTLEIQRTEQGDSAMYLCASSPGTGWQPQHFGDGTRLSIL.

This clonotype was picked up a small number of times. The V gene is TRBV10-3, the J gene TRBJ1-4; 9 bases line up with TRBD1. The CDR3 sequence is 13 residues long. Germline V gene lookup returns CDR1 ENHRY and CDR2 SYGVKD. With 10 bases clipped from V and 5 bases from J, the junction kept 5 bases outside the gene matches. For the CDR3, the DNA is TGTGCCAGCCGGACAGGGGAAAATGAAAAACTGTTTTTT. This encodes CASRTGENEKLFF.

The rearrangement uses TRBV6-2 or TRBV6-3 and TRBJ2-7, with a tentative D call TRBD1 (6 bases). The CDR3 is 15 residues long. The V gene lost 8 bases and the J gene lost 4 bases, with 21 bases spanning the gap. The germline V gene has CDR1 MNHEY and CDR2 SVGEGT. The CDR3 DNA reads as TGTGCCAGCGGAAAGACTACAGGGAATATTTACGAGCAGTACTTC. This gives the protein CASGKTTGNIYEQYF.

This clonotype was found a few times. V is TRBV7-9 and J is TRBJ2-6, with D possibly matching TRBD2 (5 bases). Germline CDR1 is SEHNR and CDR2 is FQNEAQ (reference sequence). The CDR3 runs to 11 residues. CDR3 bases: TGTGCTGGAGGTGGGGCCAACGTCCTGACTTTC. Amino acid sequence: CAGGGANVLTF.

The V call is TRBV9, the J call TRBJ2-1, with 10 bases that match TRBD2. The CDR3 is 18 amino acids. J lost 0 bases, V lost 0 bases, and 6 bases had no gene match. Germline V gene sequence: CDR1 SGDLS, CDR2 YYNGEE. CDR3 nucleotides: TGTGCCAGCAGCGTAGCAGAGAGCGGGGGGGACTCCTACAATGAGCAGTTCTTC. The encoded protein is CASSVAESGGDSYNEQFF.

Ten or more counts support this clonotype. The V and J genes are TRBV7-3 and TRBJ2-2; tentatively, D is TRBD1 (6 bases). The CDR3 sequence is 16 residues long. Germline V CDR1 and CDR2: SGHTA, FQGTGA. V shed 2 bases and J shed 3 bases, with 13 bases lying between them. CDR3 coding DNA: TGTGCCAGCAGCTTAGCCCACAGGGTCGACACCGGGGAGCTGTTTTTT. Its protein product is CASSLAHRVDTGELFF. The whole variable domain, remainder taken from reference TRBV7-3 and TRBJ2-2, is GAGVSQTPSNKVTEKGKYVELRCDPISGHTALYWYRQSLGQGPEFLIYFQGTGAADDSGLPNDRFFAVRPEGSVSTLKIQRTERGDSAVYLCASSLAHRVDTGELFFGEGSRLTVL.

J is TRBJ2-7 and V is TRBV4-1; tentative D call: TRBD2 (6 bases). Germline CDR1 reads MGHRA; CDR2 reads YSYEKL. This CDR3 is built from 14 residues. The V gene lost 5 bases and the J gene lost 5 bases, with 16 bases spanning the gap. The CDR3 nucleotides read TGCGCCAGCAGCTTCCGGACGGGGGTAGACGAGCAGTACTTC. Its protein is CASSFRTGVDEQYF.

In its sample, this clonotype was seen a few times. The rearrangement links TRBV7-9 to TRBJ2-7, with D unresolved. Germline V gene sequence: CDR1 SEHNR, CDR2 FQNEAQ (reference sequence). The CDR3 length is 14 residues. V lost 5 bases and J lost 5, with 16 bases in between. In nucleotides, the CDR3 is TGTGCCAGCAGCCGATCAGGATTTTCCGACGAGCAGTACTTC. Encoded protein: CASSRSGFSDEQYF.

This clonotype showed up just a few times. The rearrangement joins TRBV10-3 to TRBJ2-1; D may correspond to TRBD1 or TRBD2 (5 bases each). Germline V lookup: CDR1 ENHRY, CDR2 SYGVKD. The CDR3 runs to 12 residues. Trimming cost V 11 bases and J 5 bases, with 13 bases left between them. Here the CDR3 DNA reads TGTGCCGCTGGGGACGAACACAATGAGCAGTTCTTC. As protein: CAAGDEHNEQFF.

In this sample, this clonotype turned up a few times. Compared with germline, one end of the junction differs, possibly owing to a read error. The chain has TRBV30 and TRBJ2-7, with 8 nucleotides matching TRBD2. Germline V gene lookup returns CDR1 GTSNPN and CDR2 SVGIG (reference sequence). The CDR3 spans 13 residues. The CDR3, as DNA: TGTGCCCGGAGAGGGACTAGCTCCTACGAGCAGTACTTC. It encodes CARRGTSSYEQYF. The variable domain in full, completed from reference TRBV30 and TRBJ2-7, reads SQTIHQWPATLVQPVGSPLSLECTVEGTSNPNLYWYRQAAGRGLQLLFYSVGIGQISSEVPQNLSASRPQDRQFILSSKKLLLSDSGFYLCARRGTSSYEQYFGPGTRLTVT.

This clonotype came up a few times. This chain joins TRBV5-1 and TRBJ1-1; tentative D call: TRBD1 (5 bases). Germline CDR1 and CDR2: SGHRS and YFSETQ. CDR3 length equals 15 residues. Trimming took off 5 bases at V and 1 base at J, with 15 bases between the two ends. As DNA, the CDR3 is TGCGCCAGCAGGGCGGCATCCGGACAGAACACTGAAGCTTTCTTT. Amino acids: CASRAASGQNTEAFF.

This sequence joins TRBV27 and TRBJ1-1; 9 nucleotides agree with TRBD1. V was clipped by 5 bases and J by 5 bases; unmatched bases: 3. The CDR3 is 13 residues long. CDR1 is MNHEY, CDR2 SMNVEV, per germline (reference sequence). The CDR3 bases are TGTGCCAGCAGTCGGACAGGGGCGACTGAAGCTTTCTTT. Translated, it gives CASSRTGATEAFF.

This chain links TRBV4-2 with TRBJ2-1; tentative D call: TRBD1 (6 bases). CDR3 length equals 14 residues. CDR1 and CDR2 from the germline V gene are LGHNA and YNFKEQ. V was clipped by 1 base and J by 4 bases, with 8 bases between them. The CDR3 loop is CASSQVGTYNEQFF. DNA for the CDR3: TGTGCCAGCAGCCAAGTGGGGACATACAATGAGCAGTTCTTC.

The CDR3 DNA is TGCAGCGTTGAGAGACAGGGGCCAGATACGCAGTATTTT. This sequence encodes CSVERQGPDTQYF. The J gene is TRBJ2-3, the V gene TRBV29-1, with 8 bases lining up with TRBD1. The CDR3 is 13 amino acids. CDR1 is SQVTM and CDR2 is ANQGSEA in the germline V gene. V gave up 3 bases and J gave up 4 bases; unmatched junction bases: 3.

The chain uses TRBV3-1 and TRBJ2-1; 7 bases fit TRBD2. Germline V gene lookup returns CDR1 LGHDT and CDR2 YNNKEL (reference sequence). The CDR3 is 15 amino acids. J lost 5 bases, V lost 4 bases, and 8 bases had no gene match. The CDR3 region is CASSPRASGDNEQFF. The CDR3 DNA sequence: TGTGCCAGCAGCCCCCGGGCTAGCGGAGACAATGAGCAGTTCTTC.

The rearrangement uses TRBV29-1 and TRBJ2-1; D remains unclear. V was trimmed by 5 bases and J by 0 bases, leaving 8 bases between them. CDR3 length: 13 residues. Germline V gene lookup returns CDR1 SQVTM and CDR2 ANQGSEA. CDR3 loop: CSVRSSSYNEQFF. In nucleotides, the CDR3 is TGCAGCGTTCGATCAAGCTCCTACAATGAGCAGTTCTTC.

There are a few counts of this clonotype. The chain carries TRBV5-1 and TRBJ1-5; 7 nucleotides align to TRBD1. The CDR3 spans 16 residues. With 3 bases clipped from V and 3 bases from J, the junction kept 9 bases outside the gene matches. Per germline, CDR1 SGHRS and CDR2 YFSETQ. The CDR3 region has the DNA TGCGCCAGCAGCTCCCGACCGGGACAGCACAATCAGCCCCAGCATTTT. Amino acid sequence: CASSSRPGQHNQPQHF.

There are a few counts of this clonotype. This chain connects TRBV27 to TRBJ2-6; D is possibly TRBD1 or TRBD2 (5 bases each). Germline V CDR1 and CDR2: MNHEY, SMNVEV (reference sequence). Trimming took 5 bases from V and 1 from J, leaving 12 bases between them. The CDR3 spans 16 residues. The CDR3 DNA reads TGTGCCAGCAGTCCTTTTGGGGGATCTGGGGCCAACGTCCTGACTTTC. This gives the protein CASSPFGGSGANVLTF.

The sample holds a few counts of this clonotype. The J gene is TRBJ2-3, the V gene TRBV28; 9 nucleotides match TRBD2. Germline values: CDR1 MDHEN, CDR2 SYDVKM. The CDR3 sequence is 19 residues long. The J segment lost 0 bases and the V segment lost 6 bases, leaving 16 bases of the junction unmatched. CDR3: CASSPGASGMWGSTDTQYF. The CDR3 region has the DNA TGTGCCAGCAGCCCGGGGGCTAGCGGGATGTGGGGAAGCACAGATACGCAGTATTTT.

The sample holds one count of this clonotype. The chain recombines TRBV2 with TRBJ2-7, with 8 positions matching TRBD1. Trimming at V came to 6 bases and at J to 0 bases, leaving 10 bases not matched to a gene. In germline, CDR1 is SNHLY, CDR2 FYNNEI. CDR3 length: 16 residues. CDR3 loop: CASSFARTGGSYEQYF. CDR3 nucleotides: TGTGCCAGCAGCTTCGCTCGAACAGGGGGCTCCTACGAGCAGTACTTC.

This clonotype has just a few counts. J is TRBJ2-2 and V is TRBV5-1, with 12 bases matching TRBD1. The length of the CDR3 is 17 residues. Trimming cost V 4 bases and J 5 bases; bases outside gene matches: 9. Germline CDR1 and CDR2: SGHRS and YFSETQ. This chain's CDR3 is CASSGQPGQGATGELFF. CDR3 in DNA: TGCGCCAGCAGCGGGCAACCGGGACAGGGGGCAACCGGGGAGCTGTTTTTT.

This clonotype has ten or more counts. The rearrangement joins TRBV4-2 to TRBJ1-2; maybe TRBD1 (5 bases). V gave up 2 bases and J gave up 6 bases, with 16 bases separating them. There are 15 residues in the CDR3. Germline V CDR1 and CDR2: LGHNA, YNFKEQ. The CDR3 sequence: CASSQPRAHADGYTF. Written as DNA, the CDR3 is TGTGCCAGCAGCCAACCCAGGGCCCACGCGGATGGCTACACCTTC.